These 6 T cell receptor beta chains were all obtained from the same sample, sequenced in a study of blood T cell repertoires in COVID-19. Profiled with immunoSEQ multiplex PCR; TCRdb holds only in-frame clones, not every one. The sample yields about 97,000 clones, approximately 92% seen once. Sequenced input: peripheral blood. These receptors were collected from a man aged 50-59 years with active COVID-19.

This chain uses TRBV2 with TRBJ2-1, with TRBD1 matching 9 bases. Germline V gene sequence: CDR1 SNHLY, CDR2 FYNNEI. The V gene end was trimmed by 5 bases and the J gene end by 8 bases; junction bases not matched to a gene: 10. The CDR3 runs to 15 residues. DNA of the CDR3: TGTGCCAGCAGTCTACAGGGGGCGTCTGGGTATGAGCAGTTCTTC. Encoded protein: CASSLQGASGYEQFF.

The gene calls are TRBV28 and TRBJ1-4; 8 nucleotides match TRBD1. This CDR3 has 16 amino acids. V trimming: 3 bases; J trimming: 5 bases; junction bases outside the gene matches: 8. From germline, CDR1 is MDHEN and CDR2 SYDVKM. The CDR3 here is CASSFLRTGSNEKLFF. CDR3 in DNA: TGTGCCAGCAGTTTCCTACGGACAGGGTCGAATGAAAAACTGTTTTTT.

A few counts support this clone. This sequence joins TRBV27 and TRBJ2-2; 7 nucleotides line up with TRBD2. The CDR3 contains 13 residues. The V and J ends lost 11 bases and 4 bases, in that order; junction bases with no gene match: 7. Germline loops: CDR1 MNHEY, CDR2 SMNVEV (reference sequence). CDR3 sequence: CASRLAVTGELFF. The CDR3 nucleotides are TGTGCCTCCCGTCTAGCGGTCACCGGGGAGCTGTTTTTT.

The chain links TRBV6-1 to TRBJ2-5; perhaps TRBD2 as D (6 bases). CDR1 and CDR2 from the germline V gene are MNHNS and SASEGT. Trimming cost V 0 bases and J 5 bases, with 16 bases left between them. This CDR3 contains 16 residues. Here the CDR3 DNA reads TGTGCCAGCAGTGAAGCGGGTAGCGGACCCTGGGAGACCCAGTACTTC. Translated: CASSEAGSGPWETQYF.

This sequence joins TRBV28 and TRBJ1-5; TRBD1 aligns across 8 bases. Germline CDR1 and CDR2: MDHEN and SYDVKM. The CDR3 totals 14 residues. Trimming took 6 bases from V and 4 from J; bases not matched to a gene: 5. The CDR3 DNA reads as TGTGCCAGCAGACCGAACAGGGGGAATCAGCCCCAGCATTTT. This sequence encodes CASRPNRGNQPQHF.

V gene TRBV10-3 combines with J gene TRBJ2-3, with D perhaps TRBD2 (5 bases). V lost 6 bases and J lost 5, with 15 bases in between. There are 14 residues in the CDR3. Germline CDR1 and CDR2: ENHRY and SYGVKD. The CDR3 spells CAISVGSEGDTQYF. CDR3 nucleotide sequence: TGTGCCATCAGCGTGGGTAGCGAGGGAGATACGCAGTATTTT.